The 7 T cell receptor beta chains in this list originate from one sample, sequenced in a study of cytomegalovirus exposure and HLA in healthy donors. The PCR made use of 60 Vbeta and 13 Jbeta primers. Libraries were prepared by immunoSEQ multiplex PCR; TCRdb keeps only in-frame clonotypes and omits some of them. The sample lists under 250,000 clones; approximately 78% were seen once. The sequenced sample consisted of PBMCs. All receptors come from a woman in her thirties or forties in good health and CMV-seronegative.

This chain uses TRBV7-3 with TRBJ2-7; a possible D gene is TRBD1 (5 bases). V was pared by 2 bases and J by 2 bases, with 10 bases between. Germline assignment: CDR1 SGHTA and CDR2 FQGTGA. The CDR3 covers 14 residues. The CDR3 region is CASSLQQGPYEQYF. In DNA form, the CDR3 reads TGTGCCAGCAGCTTACAGCAGGGCCCCTACGAGCAGTACTTC.

This chain's CDR3 is CASSIGRSSSGNTIYF. In nucleotides, the CDR3 is TGTGCCAGCAGTATCGGCAGGTCATCCTCTGGAAACACCATATATTTT. The genes are TRBV25-1 and TRBJ1-3, with D unresolved. The germline V gene encodes CDR1 MGHDK and CDR2 SYGVNS. The V and J ends lost 5 bases and 0 bases respectively, with 14 bases between them. The CDR3 is made up of 16 amino acids.

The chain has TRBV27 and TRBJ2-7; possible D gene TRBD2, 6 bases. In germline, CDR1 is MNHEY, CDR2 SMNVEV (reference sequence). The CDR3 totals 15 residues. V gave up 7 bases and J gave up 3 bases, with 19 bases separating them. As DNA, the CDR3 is TGTGCCAGCACCTATAGCGGAGACCCCTTCTACGAGCAGTACTTC. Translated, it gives CASTYSGDPFYEQYF.

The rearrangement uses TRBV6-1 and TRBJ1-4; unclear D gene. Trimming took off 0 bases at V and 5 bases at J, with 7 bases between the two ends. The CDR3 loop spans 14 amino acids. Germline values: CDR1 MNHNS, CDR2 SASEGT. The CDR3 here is CASSEAKLNEKLFF. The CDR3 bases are TGTGCCAGCAGTGAAGCGAAACTGAATGAAAAACTGTTTTTT.

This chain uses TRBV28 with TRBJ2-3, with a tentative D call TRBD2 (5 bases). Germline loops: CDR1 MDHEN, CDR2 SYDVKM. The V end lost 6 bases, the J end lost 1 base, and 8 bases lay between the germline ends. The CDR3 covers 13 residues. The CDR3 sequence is CASRVGGTDTQYF. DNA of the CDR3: TGTGCCAGCAGGGTCGGGGGCACAGATACGCAGTATTTT. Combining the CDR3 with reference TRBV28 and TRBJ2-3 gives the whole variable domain DVKVTQSSRYLVKRTGEKVFLECVQDMDHENMFWYRQDPGLGLRLIYFSYDVKMKEKGDIPEGYSVSREKKERFSLILESASTNQTSMYLCASRVGGTDTQYFGPGTRLTVL.

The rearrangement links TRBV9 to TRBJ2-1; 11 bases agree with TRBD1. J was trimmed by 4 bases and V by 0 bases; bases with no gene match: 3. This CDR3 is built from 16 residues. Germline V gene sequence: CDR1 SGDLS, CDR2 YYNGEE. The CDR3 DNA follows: TGTGCCAGCAGCGTAGCGGGACAGGGGGGGTACAATGAGCAGTTCTTC. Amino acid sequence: CASSVAGQGGYNEQFF.

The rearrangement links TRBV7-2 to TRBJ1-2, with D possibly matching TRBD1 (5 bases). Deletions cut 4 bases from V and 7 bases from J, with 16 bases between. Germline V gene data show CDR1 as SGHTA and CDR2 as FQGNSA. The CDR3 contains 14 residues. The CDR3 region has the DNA TGTGCCAGCAGCTCAAGTGCGGGGACGACTGGCTACACCTTC. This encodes CASSSSAGTTGYTF.